These 9 T cell receptor beta chains were all obtained from the same sample, sequenced in a study of T cell responses to AZD1222 COVID-19 vaccine. The data were produced by immunoSEQ multiplex PCR, yet TCRdb's version contains in-frame clones alone and is incomplete. Among more than 85,000 clones listed, approximately 88% were seen once. The sequenced sample was peripheral blood, obtained 28 days after the second AZD1222 dose. The receptor source for this set is an adult who received the AZD1222 COVID-19 vaccine.

V usage is TRBV7-7 and J usage is TRBJ1-3, with D tentatively TRBD1 (5 bases). Germline lookup yields CDR1 SSHAT and CDR2 FNYEAQ (reference sequence). Trimming removed 5 bases at V and 1 base at J, with 15 bases between. The CDR3 is 16 residues long. The chain's CDR3 is CASSLGGRTSGNTIYF. The CDR3 nucleotides are TGTGCCAGCAGCCTCGGGGGACGGACGTCTGGAAACACCATATATTTT.

This clone has a handful of counts. The chain is built from TRBV7-9 and TRBJ1-2; 7 nucleotides match TRBD1. V gave up 4 bases and J gave up 0 bases; unmatched junction bases: 14. Germline values: CDR1 SEHNR, CDR2 FQNEAQ (reference sequence). This CDR3 contains 18 residues. CDR3 sequence reads: CASSSLNHLQGSNYGYTF. The CDR3 nucleotides read TGTGCCAGCAGCTCGCTCAACCACTTACAGGGGTCTAACTATGGCTACACCTTC.

This rearrangement joins TRBV10-3 to TRBJ1-6; no firm D call. Trimming took off 5 bases at V and 8 bases at J, with 10 bases between the two ends. This CDR3 has 13 residues. Germline lookup yields CDR1 ENHRY and CDR2 SYGVKD. This CDR3 reads CAISQATYSPLHF. Written as DNA, the CDR3 is TGTGCCATCAGTCAAGCTACTTATTCACCCCTCCACTTT.

The V and J genes are TRBV12-3 or TRBV12-4 and TRBJ2-2; 7 bases agree with TRBD2. The CDR3 runs 13 residues. J gave up 9 bases and V 6 bases, and 7 bases lay outside the gene matches. CDR3: CASSVREERELFF. The CDR3 DNA follows: TGTGCCAGCAGCGTCCGGGAGGAGAGGGAGCTGTTTTTT.

Notes on this clone: Other DNA sequences within the sample encode an identical CDR3. The genes are TRBV27 and TRBJ1-1; D gene uncertain. Germline assignment: CDR1 MNHEY and CDR2 SMNVEV (reference sequence). The ends were cut back, 5 bases at V and 2 bases at J, with 6 bases in the middle. This CDR3 comprises 12 residues. In DNA, the CDR3 is TGTGCCAGCAGTAGTGTAAACACTGAAGCTTTCTTT. This codes for CASSSVNTEAFF.

This clone was observed a few times. The V and J genes are TRBV18 and TRBJ2-2; 7 bases agree with TRBD1. The trim removed 6 bases at V and 0 bases at J, leaving 4 bases unmatched. Germline V gene sequence: CDR1 KGHSH, CDR2 LQKENI. The CDR3 is 15 amino acids. The CDR3 sequence is CASSMGQSNTGELFF. In nucleotides, the CDR3 is TGTGCCAGCTCGATGGGACAGTCGAACACCGGGGAGCTGTTTTTT.

V and J are TRBV11-3 and TRBJ2-5; D unclear. The germline gives CDR1 SGHNT, CDR2 YENEEA. The CDR3 consists of 13 residues. The ends were cut back, 5 bases at V and 1 base at J, with 8 bases in the middle. This CDR3 reads CASSLGPQETQYF. As DNA, the CDR3 is TGTGCCAGCAGCCTAGGGCCCCAAGAGACCCAGTACTTC.

The V call is TRBV19, the J call TRBJ1-1, with D tentatively TRBD1 (5 bases). The germline CDR1 and CDR2 sequences are LNHDA and SQIVND (reference sequence). The CDR3 is 15 residues long. V dropped 3 bases and J dropped 3 bases, with 14 bases sitting between them. DNA for the CDR3: TGTGCCAGTAGTATGATCAGGGTTGGGCACACTGAAGCTTTCTTT. Translation: CASSMIRVGHTEAFF.

The chain has TRBV18 and TRBJ1-6; TRBD1 agrees at 7 bases. The CDR3 length is 15 residues. In germline, CDR1 is KGHSH, CDR2 LQKENI. The junction had 7 bases not matched to a gene; V was cut back by 6 bases and J by 5 bases. CDR3 residues: CASSPPGQNNSPLHF. The CDR3 nucleotides read TGTGCCAGCTCCCCGCCGGGACAGAATAATTCACCCCTCCACTTT.